These T cell receptor beta chains were read from a single sample in a study of CD8 T cells in ankylosing spondylitis. TCRdb processed the 5' RACE reads anew with MiXCR; each CDR3 protein has one entry. The sample shows about 100,000 distinct CDR3 sequences, about 8.3% of them seen only once. Material for sequencing was blood, either unsorted or a sorted T cell fraction (not recorded which). The receptors originated from a male donor with ankylosing spondylitis or in good health (not recorded which). Each CDR3 is given with its conserved first and last residue. A D gene is named only where the DNA matches it firmly. Some rows mark clone size as missing; the rest say once, few, many or name a class of expanded clone.

cdr3_nt	cdr3_aa	clone_size	j_call	v_call	d_call
TGCAGTGCTCGGGGGGGCTGGAACACCGGGGAGCTGTTTTTT	CSARGGWNTGELFF	many	TRBJ2-2	TRBV20-1	TRBD2
TGTGCCAGCAGTTCCCTGGACATTACGACCGGATACGAGCAGTACTTC	CASSSLDITTGYEQYF	many	TRBJ2-7	TRBV6-2/TRBV6-3	-
TGTGCCAGCAGCTTCTTTAAAGCGGGGGGGCGAGATACGCAGTATTTT	CASSFFKAGGRDTQYF	many	TRBJ2-3	TRBV11-2	TRBD2
TGTGCCACCAGCCCCATCGAAAGGGGCACCGGGGAGCTGTTTTTT	CATSPIERGTGELFF	many	TRBJ2-2	TRBV7-8	-
TGTGCCAGCAGTCGACTAGCCCTCAGGGAGACCCAGTACTTC	CASSRLALRETQYF	many	TRBJ2-5	TRBV6-2/TRBV6-3	TRBD2
TGCAGTGCTAGATCCGGGACTAGCGGGTCCTCCTACGAGCAGTACTTC	CSARSGTSGSSYEQYF	many	TRBJ2-7	TRBV20-1	TRBD2
TGTGCCAGCAACAGAAGAGCGGGAGGAGCCTACAATGAGCAGTTCTTC	CASNRRAGGAYNEQFF	many	TRBJ2-1	TRBV6-2/TRBV6-3	TRBD2
TGTGCCAGCAGCGAGGACAGACGGGAGCTGTTTTTT	CASSEDRRELFF	-	TRBJ2-2	TRBV7-9	-
TGCAGTGCTAGAGGCCTACCGGGACAGGGAGACCATGAGCAGTTCTTC	CSARGLPGQGDHEQFF	many	TRBJ2-1	TRBV20-1	TRBD1
TGCGCCAACAGCTTAAGCGGCGAGCAGTACTTC	CANSLSGEQYF	-	TRBJ2-7	TRBV5-1	-
TGTGCCAGCAGCCACGAAGGGGAATACGAGCAGTACTTC	CASSHEGEYEQYF	many	TRBJ2-7	TRBV3-1	-
TGTGCCAGCAGCTTAGGAGGGGGCTCATATGGCTACACCTTC	CASSLGGGSYGYTF	many	TRBJ1-2	TRBV7-2	TRBD1
TGTGCCAGCAGCCAGAAGCCGGGACGTCAAGAGACCCAGTACTTC	CASSQKPGRQETQYF	few	TRBJ2-5	TRBV4-2	-
TGTGCCAGCAGCCTAGTAGGTCAGTGGGACAATGAGCAGTTCTTC	CASSLVGQWDNEQFF	many	TRBJ2-1	TRBV13	-
TGTGCCAGCAGCCCTCACCACGGTTTTCGATCGGGCCAAAACATTCAGTACTTC	CASSPHHGFRSGQNIQYF	many	TRBJ2-4	TRBV7-8	-
TGCGCCAGCAGCACGACAGGGGAGAACACTGAAGCTTTCTTT	CASSTTGENTEAFF	many	TRBJ1-1	TRBV5-1	TRBD1
TGTGCCAGCAGCTTGTCGCGTCGGGGGGGCTCCGAGTGGTTTGATACGCAGTATTTT	CASSLSRRGGSEWFDTQYF	many	TRBJ2-3	TRBV5-6	TRBD2
TGCAGCGTTGGCTGGGGACAGGAGGCTGAGCAGTACTTC	CSVGWGQEAEQYF	many	TRBJ2-7	TRBV29-1	TRBD1
TGTGCCAGCAGCTTCGGTGACCTCACAGATACGCAGTATTTT	CASSFGDLTDTQYF	-	TRBJ2-3	TRBV7-2	-
TGTGCCAGCTCACCACCGGTAAAGTTGACAGGATCGAACACCGGGGAGCTGTTTTTT	CASSPPVKLTGSNTGELFF	-	TRBJ2-2	TRBV18	-
TGTGCCAGCAGCCCCTGGACTAGTTCAGATACGCAGTATTTT	CASSPWTSSDTQYF	many	TRBJ2-3	TRBV7-2	TRBD2
TGCGCCAGCAGCCAGATTATCGGGGGCCGAGGTGAAAAACTGTTTTTT	CASSQIIGGRGEKLFF	many	TRBJ1-4	TRBV4-3	-
TGTGCCAGCAGCTCCCAGTTTTTCGCGAACACCGGGGAGCTGTTTTTT	CASSSQFFANTGELFF	many	TRBJ2-2	TRBV7-9	-
TGTGCCAGCAGCCCCTCAGCATGGGATACGCAGTATTTT	CASSPSAWDTQYF	many	TRBJ2-3	TRBV4-2	-
TGTGCCAGCTCACCGTACGCCGGGACTAGGGGGGATGAGCAGTTCTTC	CASSPYAGTRGDEQFF	many	TRBJ2-1	TRBV18	TRBD2
TGTGCCAGAAGCTTATCCTCCGGGACTAGCGCGAATGAGAACACCGGGGAGCTGTTTTTT	CARSLSSGTSANENTGELFF	many	TRBJ2-2	TRBV5-3	TRBD2
TGTGCCAGCAGTTACGTCAGGGGCAATGAGCAGTTCTTC	CASSYVRGNEQFF	many	TRBJ2-1	TRBV6-5	-